The clone carrying this T cell receptor beta chain appeared a few times. Compared with germline, one end of the junction differs, possibly owing to a read error. Using immunoSEQ multiplex PCR, the repertoire was profiled, and TCRdb retains in-frame clones only, with some absent. The table includes about 220,000 clones, 65% to 90% detected once. These data are taken from a study of blood T cell repertoires in COVID-19. Patients in Seattle were enrolled during active infection, then followed longitudinally. The CDR3 covers 15 residues. Germline values: CDR1 SSHAT, CDR2 FNYEAQ (reference sequence). The rearrangement uses TRBV7-7 and TRBJ2-5, with a weak D call TRBD1 (5 bases). This clonotype originated in a woman aged 70-85 years with COVID-19, enrolled during active disease. The specimen was peripheral blood. CDR3 sequence (DNA): TGTGCTAGCAGCTTAGGGGCAGGGCCCGGGGAGACCCAGTACTTC. It codes for CASSLGAGPGETQYF.